This T cell receptor (beta chain) derives from a study of CD8+ T cells in alopecia areata (dated by TCRdb to between 2018 and 2020). Notes on the research overall: In both human patients and the C3H/HeJ mouse model, the study applied high-throughput TCRbeta sequencing to look at T cell clonal expansion in alopecia areata. In humans, TCRbeta sequencing was performed on scalp tissue and on sorted CD4+ and CD8+ peripheral blood T cells from healthy controls and from patients with patchy or totalis/universalis alopecia areata. Scalp clonality was compared among normal scalp (n=4), patchy alopecia areata scalp (n=8), and alopecia totalis/universalis scalp (n=8). RNA was extracted with the PAXgene miRNA kit for fixed scalp, the miRNeasy kit for PBMCs, and the RNeasy kit for mouse skin. Amplification of TCRbeta CDR3 regions was done by immunoSEQ multiplex PCR using 35 Vbeta forward primers and 13 Jbeta reverse primers.

Overall study outcomes, separate from this receptor: Shared TCR sequences between patients were less evident than in mice, which may be partly attributable to HLA diversity in the patient population. Unlike mouse skin, where gammadelta T cells dominate, normal human skin contains resident alphabeta T cells that get sequenced too, which complicates analysis of the scalp TCR repertoire. Higher clonality and more expanded CD8+ clones were observed in lesional scalp than in normal scalp, particularly in alopecia totalis/universalis, a finding suggestive of antigenic drive.

This clone was seen at least ten times. The antigen this receptor binds is unknown. There are no base qualities to consult, and no much larger clone falls within one base. From alopecia areata patients, peripheral blood was collected along with lesional scalp punch biopsies. After PBMCs were isolated by density centrifugation and stained for CD3, CD4 and CD8, a FACSAria was used to sort CD4+ and CD8+ T cells. As part of a multicenter biomarker study, untreated alopecia areata patients were recruited. In five patients from the biomarker study, blood CD8+ T cells were sorted further into NKG2D-low and NKG2D-high fractions. The library was made by the immunoSEQ multiplex PCR assay. To provide template for TCR sequencing, every sample had RNA extracted and reverse transcribed into cDNA. SuperScript III was used to make first-strand cDNA, primed with a 2:1 mix of oligo-dT and random hexamers. Amplification bias was assessed with a synthetic immune receptor repertoire, and residual bias was removed computationally. The paper's data handling went like this. Raw reads were preprocessed to remove errors, and CDR3 was defined according to IMGT conventions as the region from the conserved cysteine to phenylalanine. Clonality was computed as 1 minus the Shannon entropy, with the entropy normalized by log2 of the number of productive unique TCRs. CD4 or CD8 identity of scalp clones was inferred by cross-referencing scalp TCRbeta sequences with sorted blood CD4 and CD8 repertoires. TCRdb re-hosts the immuneACCESS table, in-frame sequences only. Its copies lack some clones; in the studies checked, an unresolved V gene accounts for under half of them, and the cause for the rest is not known. V and J calls and clone size come straight from that table; D and trimming were deduced from the DNA. Recorded for this sample are tens of thousands of clones; more than 60% of them occurred a single time. The ten most abundant clones make up 15% to 20% of the sample.

The receptor was isolated from a human donor with alopecia areata. The specimen sequenced was NKG2D-low CD8+ T cells sorted from blood. This specimen's cell subset or site label, per the study, means: sorted CD8+ NKG2D-low blood T cells.

The DNA sequence follows: TGTGCCAGCAGTGACTCTAGCGGGGGGGCCAATGAGCAGTTCTTC. Its protein reads: CASSDSSGGANEQFF. The rearrangement combines TRBV6-4 with TRBJ2-1, and 11 junction bases match TRBD2. Taken from cysteine to phenylalanine, the CDR3 has 15 residues. The CDR3 DNA has 45 bases and is translated from base 1. CDR1 MRHNA and CDR2 SNTAGT were looked up in the germline V gene. Ends trimmed: V by 0 bases, J by 6 bases; bases unmatched to a gene: 1.